This paragraph covers one T cell receptor beta chain sequence. This entry is derived from a study of control samples from healthy donors and cancer patients. This table comes from immunoSEQ multiplex PCR, and its TCRdb copy is limited to in-frame clones, with some not included. The repertoire consists of about 140,000 clones, with roughly 88% occurring once and the leading ten covering 1.5% to 2%. The clonotype was recovered from a man aged 18-30 years in good health. Material: blood.

Here the CDR3 DNA reads TGTGCCTGGAGTTCCCGAGGTTTATACTTGAGTTCCGGGGAGCTGTTTTTT. It is translated as CAWSSRGLYLSSGELFF. This chain links TRBV30 with TRBJ2-2; D is unresolved. V was pared by 2 bases and J by 6 bases, with 22 bases between. The CDR3 consists of 17 residues. From germline, CDR1 is GTSNPN and CDR2 SVGIG (reference sequence). The variable domain in full, completed from reference TRBV30 and TRBJ2-2, reads SQTIHQWPATLVQPVGSPLSLECTVEGTSNPNLYWYRQAAGRGLQLLFYSVGIGQISSEVPQNLSASRPQDRQFILSSKKLLLSDSGFYLCAWSSRGLYLSSGELFFGEGSRLTVL.